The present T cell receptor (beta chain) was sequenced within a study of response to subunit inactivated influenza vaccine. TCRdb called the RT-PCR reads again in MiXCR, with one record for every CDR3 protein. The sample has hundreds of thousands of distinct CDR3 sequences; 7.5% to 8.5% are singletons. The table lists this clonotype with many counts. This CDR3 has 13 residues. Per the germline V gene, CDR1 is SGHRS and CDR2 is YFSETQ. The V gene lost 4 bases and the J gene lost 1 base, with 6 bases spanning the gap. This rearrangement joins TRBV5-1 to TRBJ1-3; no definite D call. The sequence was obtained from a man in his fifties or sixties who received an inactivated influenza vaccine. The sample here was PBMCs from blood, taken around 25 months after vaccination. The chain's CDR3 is CASSLNSGNTIYF. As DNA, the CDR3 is TGCGCCAGCAGCCTGAATTCTGGAAACACCATATATTTT.